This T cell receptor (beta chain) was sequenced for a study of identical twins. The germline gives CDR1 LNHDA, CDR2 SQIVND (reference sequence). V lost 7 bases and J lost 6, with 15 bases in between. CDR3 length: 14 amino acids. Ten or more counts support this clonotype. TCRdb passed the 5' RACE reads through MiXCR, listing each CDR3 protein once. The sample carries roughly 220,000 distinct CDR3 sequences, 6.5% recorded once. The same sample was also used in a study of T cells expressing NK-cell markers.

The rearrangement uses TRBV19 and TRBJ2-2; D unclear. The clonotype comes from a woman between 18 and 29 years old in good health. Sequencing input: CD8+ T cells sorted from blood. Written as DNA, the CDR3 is TGTGCCAGTACCCCCGGGCCTTCCTCCGGGGAGCTGTTTTTT. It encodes CASTPGPSSGELFF. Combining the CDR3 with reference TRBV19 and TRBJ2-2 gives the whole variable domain DGGITQSPKYLFRKEGQNVTLSCEQNLNHDAMYWYRQDPGQGLRLIYYSQIVNDFQKGDIAEGYSVSREKKESFPLTVTSAQKNPTAFYLCASTPGPSSGELFFGEGSRLTVL.